Listed here are 31 T cell receptor beta chains from one sample, sequenced in a study of blood T cell repertoires in COVID-19. Sequencing used immunoSEQ multiplex PCR; TCRdb keeps in-frame clones, though not all of them. The repertoire holds about 250,000 clones, 85% seen once, with 9.1% in the top ten. The sequenced sample was PBMCs or T cells enriched from blood (not recorded which). The receptors shown here come from a woman in her forties or fifties with acute COVID-19.

V gene TRBV5-6 combines with J gene TRBJ2-4; D perhaps matches TRBD1 (6 bases). CDR3 size: 18 residues. Germline V lookup: CDR1 SGHDT, CDR2 YYEEEE. V was pared by 2 bases and J by 0 bases, with 18 bases between. CDR3 residues: CASSLVTPGQPAKNIQYF. DNA of the CDR3: TGTGCCAGCAGCTTAGTAACTCCGGGACAACCAGCCAAAAACATTCAGTACTTC.

A single count supports this clone. The V and J genes are TRBV7-2 and TRBJ2-1, with 10 nucleotides matching TRBD2. Per germline, CDR1 SGHTA and CDR2 FQGNSA. The CDR3 loop spans 15 amino acids. The trim removed 4 bases at V and 6 bases at J, leaving 6 bases unmatched. The CDR3 here is CASSSAGGPFNEQFF. In DNA form, the CDR3 reads TGTGCCAGCAGCTCAGCGGGGGGGCCGTTCAATGAGCAGTTCTTC.

The V and J genes are TRBV7-9 and TRBJ2-1; TRBD1 is a possible D gene (6 bases). Trimming left V 5 bases short and J 7 bases short, with 24 bases between. Germline V CDR1 and CDR2: SEHNR, FQNEAQ (reference sequence). The CDR3 extends over 17 amino acids. The CDR3 is CASSPTSGQGRGNEQFF. The CDR3 bases are TGTGCCAGCAGCCCCACCTCAGGGCAGGGTAGGGGGAATGAGCAGTTCTTC.

The chain uses TRBV19 and TRBJ1-1; D gene uncertain. This CDR3 spans 13 amino acids. The V and J ends lost 6 bases and 3 bases respectively, with 11 bases between them. CDR1 LNHDA and CDR2 SQIVND come from the germline V gene (reference sequence). The CDR3 bases are TGTGCCAGTAGCCTACAAGAGGACACTGAAGCTTTCTTT. Residues: CASSLQEDTEAFF.

The gene calls are TRBV5-8 and TRBJ1-1, with a tentative D call TRBD1 (6 bases). V was clipped by 5 bases and J by 4 bases, with 15 bases between them. Germline V gene data show CDR1 as SGHTS and CDR2 as YDEGEE. The CDR3 is made up of 14 amino acids. The CDR3 DNA is TGTGCCAGCAGAAGGGGCAGGGGCCGCACTGAAGCTTTCTTT. This translates into CASRRGRGRTEAFF.

This chain uses TRBV19 with TRBJ1-1; D might be TRBD1 (6 bases). The CDR3 spans 14 residues. V was cut by 8 bases and J by 7 bases, with 20 bases left in between. The germline V gene has CDR1 LNHDA and CDR2 SQIVND (reference sequence). Here the CDR3 DNA reads TGTGCCAGTCGAGGGGGGGGGAGAATGGGTGAAGCTTTCTTT. Translating gives CASRGGGRMGEAFF.

This chain joins TRBV5-1 and TRBJ2-7, with a possible D match to TRBD2 (6 bases). With 3 bases removed from V and 0 bases from J, the gap between germline ends came to 10 bases. CDR1 and CDR2 (germline): SGHRS, YFSETQ. This CDR3 is 14 amino acids long. The CDR3, as DNA: TGCGCCAGCAGCTCTACCGGGAGCTCCTACGAGCAGTACTTC. Translating gives CASSSTGSSYEQYF.

This clone was observed a few times. The chain uses TRBV19 and TRBJ1-1; 8 bases fit TRBD1. With V trimmed by 3 bases and J by 1 base, 10 bases remained unmatched. CDR1 and CDR2 from the germline V gene are LNHDA and SQIVND (reference sequence). CDR3 size: 17 residues. Here the CDR3 DNA reads TGTGCCAGTAGTATCGGAATCCCCGGGACAGGGAACACTGAAGCTTTCTTT. Translation: CASSIGIPGTGNTEAFF.

The chain recombines TRBV5-5 with TRBJ1-4, with D maybe TRBD1 (6 bases). There are 15 residues in the CDR3. In germline, CDR1 is SGHKS, CDR2 YYEKEE (reference sequence). The V gene lost 2 bases and the J gene lost 3 bases, with 11 bases spanning the gap. This CDR3 reads CASSFNRVANEKLFF. The CDR3 DNA reads TGTGCCAGCAGCTTCAACAGGGTGGCTAATGAAAAACTGTTTTTT.

This chain joins TRBV9 and TRBJ1-1; 7 nucleotides line up with TRBD1. This CDR3 comprises 16 residues. The trim removed 0 bases at V and 3 bases at J, leaving 8 bases unmatched. Per the germline V gene, CDR1 is SGDLS and CDR2 is YYNGEE. The CDR3 coding sequence is TGTGCCAGCAGCGTAGACCCCAGGGGGGCGGACACTGAAGCTTTCTTT. This encodes CASSVDPRGADTEAFF.

The chain employs TRBV29-1 and TRBJ1-2, with D uncertain. Germline CDR1 and CDR2: SQVTM and ANQGSEA. The CDR3 has 11 residues. The V and J ends lost 6 bases and 7 bases respectively, with 12 bases between them. The CDR3 loop reads CSVREGLGYTF. As DNA, the CDR3 is TGCAGCGTCCGGGAAGGTCTTGGCTACACCTTC. The variable domain in full, with the rest retrieved from reference TRBV29-1 and TRBJ1-2, is SAVISQKPSRDICQRGTSLTIQCQVDSQVTMMFWYRQQPGQSLTLIATANQGSEATYESGFVIDKFPISRPNLTFSTLTVSNMSPEDSSIYLCSVREGLGYTFGSGTRLTVV.

V gene TRBV7-6 combines with J gene TRBJ2-5; tentative D call: TRBD2 (5 bases). V was trimmed by 7 bases and J by 1 base, leaving 16 bases between them. The CDR3 length is 15 residues. CDR1 and CDR2 (germline): SGHVS, FNYEAQ. The CDR3 region is CASIKNSASQETQYF. In nucleotides, the CDR3 is TGTGCCAGCATAAAAAATAGCGCGTCCCAAGAGACCCAGTACTTC.

This clone has only a few counts. The rearrangement links TRBV24-1 to TRBJ2-7; D might be TRBD1 (6 bases). V was pared by 0 bases and J by 5 bases, with 22 bases between. The CDR3 consists of 18 residues. CDR1 is KGHDR, CDR2 SFDVKD, per germline. The CDR3 bases are TGTGCCACCAGTGATTTGCACCCTCGCGGACAGAAGGTGGACGAGCAGTACTTC. This encodes CATSDLHPRGQKVDEQYF.

V and J are TRBV15 and TRBJ1-6, with 9 bases matching TRBD1. The CDR3 sequence is 15 residues long. CDR1 LNHNV and CDR2 YYDKDF come from the germline V gene (reference sequence). V gave up 3 bases and J gave up 10 bases; unmatched junction bases: 7. The CDR3 DNA follows: TGTGCCACCAGCAGGGGCCGGGACAGGGAATCACCCCTCCACTTT. It yields the protein CATSRGRDRESPLHF.

V usage is TRBV3-1 (or the pseudogene TRBV3-2) and J usage is TRBJ2-5; 7 bases align to TRBD1. Germline V gene data show CDR1 as LGHDT and CDR2 as YNNKEL (reference sequence). This CDR3 region has 14 residues. V dropped 1 base and J dropped 7; count of bases not matched to a gene: 6. DNA of the CDR3: TGTGCCAGCAGCCAAGGGACAGGTAGTGGGACCCAGTACTTC. Its translation is CASSQGTGSGTQYF.

This rearrangement joins TRBV5-1 to TRBJ2-7; 8 nucleotides match TRBD1. Germline trimming cut 0 bases from V and 5 bases from J; bases unmatched to any gene: 7. Germline assignment: CDR1 SGHRS and CDR2 YFSETQ. The CDR3 contains 15 residues. Written as DNA, the CDR3 is TGCGCCAGCAGCTTGGTCGGCAGGGGGCACAACGAGCAGTACTTC. Its translation is CASSLVGRGHNEQYF.

The V gene is TRBV7-8, the J gene TRBJ1-1; D is uncertain. The CDR3 consists of 15 residues. Germline lookup yields CDR1 SGHVS and CDR2 FQNEAQ. V was trimmed by 7 bases and J by 1 base, leaving 16 bases between them. The CDR3 DNA reads TGTGCCAGCACCCCGTTTGGAGCACCGAACACTGAAGCTTTCTTT. Protein product: CASTPFGAPNTEAFF.

J is TRBJ1-2 and V is TRBV4-3; no definite D call. Germline CDR1 and CDR2: LGHNA and YSLEER. This CDR3 contains 14 residues. V was clipped by 0 bases and J by 4 bases, with 9 bases between them. CDR3 sequence reads: CASSQEMAPYGYTF. In DNA, the CDR3 is TGCGCCAGCAGCCAAGAGATGGCTCCCTATGGCTACACCTTC.

This clone was observed a single time. The chain recombines TRBV7-8 with TRBJ2-3; no definite D call. From germline, CDR1 is SGHVS and CDR2 FQNEAQ. V dropped 3 bases and J dropped 5 bases, with 12 bases sitting between them. The CDR3 spans 14 residues. The CDR3 DNA reads as TGTGCCAGCAGCTTGGCCTTGGTGAAAGATACGCAGTATTTT. Its protein is CASSLALVKDTQYF. Drawing the rest from reference TRBV7-8 and TRBJ2-3, the complete variable domain is GAGVSQSPRYKVAKRGQDVALRCDPISGHVSLFWYQQALGQGPEFLTYFQNEAQLDKSGLPSDRFFAERPEGSVSTLKIQRTQQEDSAVYLCASSLALVKDTQYFGPGTRLTVL.

V gene TRBV6-4 combines with J gene TRBJ1-6; possible D gene TRBD1, 5 bases. V was shortened by 4 bases and J by 15 bases, with 16 bases between the two germline ends. The germline V gene encodes CDR1 MRHNA and CDR2 SNTAGT. This CDR3 is 13 amino acids long. The CDR3: CASSAGPLDNLHF. As DNA, the CDR3 is TGTGCCAGCAGTGCTGGGCCCCTGGACAACCTCCACTTT.

About this clone: The junction shows a germline mismatch at one end, possibly a read error. This chain uses TRBV19 with TRBJ1-2, with TRBD1 matching over 7 bases. The CDR3 length is 12 residues. The germline gives CDR1 LNHDA, CDR2 SQIVND (reference sequence). The CDR3 bases are TGTGCCAGTAGTATGTTGGGCAGGGGGGATTTCTTC. It yields the protein CASSMLGRGDFF.

This chain joins TRBV19 and TRBJ1-3; unclear D gene. Trimming cost V 5 bases and J 3 bases, with 20 bases left between them. Looked up from germline, CDR1 is LNHDA and CDR2 is SQIVND (reference sequence). This CDR3 is built from 17 residues. The CDR3 nucleotides read TGTGCCAGTAGTGCCCGATACGAGGGCGGTTATGGAAACACCATATATTTT. Residues: CASSARYEGGYGNTIYF.

This clone was observed a few times. CDR3 coding DNA: TGCGCCAGCAGTGGAGGACAGGGGGCGGGCTATGGCTACACCTTC. Encoded protein: CASSGGQGAGYGYTF. The chain couples TRBV10-2 to TRBJ1-2, with 11 bases that match TRBD1. The trim removed 4 bases at V and 4 bases at J, leaving 5 bases unmatched. This CDR3 comprises 15 residues. CDR1 and CDR2 (germline): WSHSY, SAAADI.

CDR3 sequence (DNA): TGTGCCAGCAGCCCGCCTGATAGGACAGGGAAATCCTACGAGCAGTACTTC. Translated: CASSPPDRTGKSYEQYF. The rearrangement joins TRBV5-4 to TRBJ2-7; 8 nucleotides agree with TRBD1. The CDR3 contains 17 residues. Looked up from germline, CDR1 is SGHNT and CDR2 is YYREEE (reference sequence). V was clipped by 4 bases and J by 1 base; unmatched bases: 13. Based on the CDR3 plus reference TRBV5-4 and TRBJ2-7, the full variable domain is ETGVTQSPTHLIKTRGQQVTLRCSSQSGHNTVSWYQQALGQGPQFIFQYYREEENGRGNFPPRFSGLQFPNYSSELNVNALELDDSALYLCASSPPDRTGKSYEQYFGPGTRLTVT.

The V gene is TRBV20-1, the J gene TRBJ1-2; no clear D gene. The germline CDR1 and CDR2 sequences are DFQATT and SNEGSKA (reference sequence). The CDR3 covers 14 residues. V lost 3 bases and J lost 6, with 17 bases in between. The CDR3 DNA follows: TGCAGTGCTAGTGAGCTAGGCGAGGGCCATGGCTACACCTTC. It yields the protein CSASELGEGHGYTF.

The genes are TRBV19 and TRBJ2-1; possibly TRBD2 for D (6 bases). CDR3 length equals 15 residues. Germline CDR1 and CDR2: LNHDA and SQIVND (reference sequence). V lost 6 bases, J lost 6 bases, and 18 bases lay in between. The CDR3 DNA follows: TGTGCCAGTAGGGAAACTTCGGGGGTGATCAATGAGCAGTTCTTC. Translation gives CASRETSGVINEQFF.

The V call is TRBV18, the J call TRBJ1-1; maybe TRBD1 (5 bases). The germline V gene encodes CDR1 KGHSH and CDR2 LQKENI. This CDR3 spans 14 amino acids. Trimming removed 3 bases at V and 0 bases at J, with 8 bases between. CDR3 sequence: CASSPRDLNTEAFF. CDR3 nucleotide sequence: TGTGCCAGCTCACCCCGGGACTTGAACACTGAAGCTTTCTTT.

The gene calls are TRBV30 and TRBJ2-6; D gene uncertain. Trimming stripped 0 bases from V and 0 bases from J, with 9 bases between. CDR1 and CDR2 (germline): GTSNPN, SVGIG (reference sequence). This CDR3 has 16 amino acids. The CDR3 region is CAWSVPRASGANVLTF. CDR3 coding DNA: TGTGCCTGGAGTGTACCCCGAGCCTCTGGGGCCAACGTCCTGACTTTC.

To note about this clone: This sample includes further DNA sequences coding for the same CDR3. The chain couples TRBV7-2 to TRBJ1-5, with D unclear. The germline V gene encodes CDR1 SGHTA and CDR2 FQGNSA. Trimming shortened V by 1 base and J by 2 bases, and 6 bases separated the two germline ends. This CDR3 has 14 amino acids. CDR3 sequence reads: CASSLGGGNQPQHF. In DNA form, the CDR3 reads TGTGCCAGCAGCTTAGGGGGAGGCAATCAGCCCCAGCATTTT. Full variable domain (outside the CDR3, taken from reference TRBV7-2 and TRBJ1-5): GAGVSQSPSNKVTEKGKDVELRCDPISGHTALYWYRQSLGQGLEFLIYFQGNSAPDKSGLPSDRFSAERTGGSVSTLTIQRTQQEDSAVYLCASSLGGGNQPQHFGDGTRLSIL.

This clone was found once. The chain carries TRBV27 and TRBJ2-1, with D unclear. The CDR3 has 14 residues. Germline V gives CDR1 MNHEY, CDR2 SMNVEV (reference sequence). The V end lost 0 bases, the J end lost 5 bases, and 8 bases lay between the germline ends. The chain's CDR3 is CASSLSVRDNEQFF. The CDR3 DNA reads TGTGCCAGCAGTTTATCGGTAAGAGACAATGAGCAGTTCTTC.

V and J are TRBV25-1 and TRBJ1-1; TRBD1 aligns across 9 bases. Germline-derived CDR1 and CDR2 are MGHDK and SYGVNS. The CDR3 runs 12 residues. J lost 10 bases, V lost 3 bases, and 3 bases had no gene match. Here the CDR3 DNA reads TGTGCCAGCAGTGACCACAGGGGGCGAGCTTTCTTT. It codes for CASSDHRGRAFF.